This entry lists 16 T cell receptor beta chains sequenced from one sample in a study of cytomegalovirus exposure and HLA in healthy donors. Vbeta (60) and Jbeta (13) primers were used in the PCR. Some clones are missing from TCRdb's copy, which holds only in-frame ones; the method was immunoSEQ multiplex PCR. The sample lists about 140,000 clones; approximately 71% were seen once. Sequences were obtained from PBMCs. All receptors derive from a man aged 18 to 30 in good health and CMV-seropositive.

The DNA for the CDR3 is TGCGCCAGCAGCCGGACGACAGGGGGCGGCTACACCTTC. Its translation is CASSRTTGGGYTF. This chain uses TRBV5-1 with TRBJ1-2, with TRBD1 matching 10 bases. CDR3 length: 13 residues. The germline CDR1 and CDR2 sequences are SGHRS and YFSETQ. The V and J ends lost 4 bases and 8 bases, in that order; junction bases with no gene match: 5.

This chain uses TRBV19 with TRBJ2-7; 11 positions agree with TRBD2. This CDR3 is 14 amino acids long. J gave up 1 base and V 10 bases, and 6 bases lay outside the gene matches. Germline CDR1 reads LNHDA; CDR2 reads SQIVND (reference sequence). This CDR3 is CATATSGMSYEQYF. The CDR3 DNA sequence: TGTGCCACCGCGACTAGCGGGATGTCCTACGAGCAGTACTTC.

The genes are TRBV29-1 and TRBJ2-7; 7 positions agree with TRBD2. Germline V CDR1 and CDR2: SQVTM, ANQGSEA. Trimming removed 2 bases from V and 7 bases from J; junction bases left unmatched: 8. The CDR3 loop spans 13 amino acids. DNA for the CDR3: TGCAGCGTTGAACAGCAGGGACTACGAGAGCAGTACTTC. Translated, it gives CSVEQQGLREQYF.

The genes are TRBV5-4 and TRBJ2-5; 10 positions agree with TRBD1. V lost 6 bases and J lost 3; bases outside the gene matches: 14. CDR1 SGHNT and CDR2 YYREEE come from the germline V gene (reference sequence). The CDR3 spans 17 residues. CDR3 sequence: CASKHRDRGMEKETQYF. CDR3 sequence (DNA): TGTGCCAGCAAACACCGGGACAGGGGTATGGAAAAAGAGACCCAGTACTTC.

This chain uses TRBV4-2 with TRBJ1-2; D unresolved. CDR3 length equals 15 residues. V lost 3 bases, J lost 8 bases, and 19 bases lay in between. CDR1 and CDR2 (germline): LGHNA, YNFKEQ. The CDR3 nucleotides read TGTGCCAGCAGCCAGGAGAACCGGGTCTACTCGGGCTACACCTTC. The encoded protein is CASSQENRVYSGYTF.

The V gene is TRBV10-1, the J gene TRBJ2-3; 8 bases match TRBD1. In germline, CDR1 is WNHNN, CDR2 SYGVQD (reference sequence). V was clipped by 3 bases and J by 6 bases; unmatched bases: 5. This CDR3 region has 14 residues. The CDR3 spells CASSDDRGWDTQYF. CDR3 coding DNA: TGCGCCAGCAGTGATGACAGGGGATGGGATACGCAGTATTTT.

As concerns this clone: This CDR3 is also generated by other DNA sequences in the sample. The J gene is TRBJ1-5, the V gene TRBV27; weak D call: TRBD1 (6 bases). From germline, CDR1 is MNHEY and CDR2 SMNVEV (reference sequence). V was pared by 5 bases and J by 1 base, with 9 bases between. The CDR3 runs 14 residues. CDR3 loop: CASSPQGSNQPQHF. CDR3 coding DNA: TGTGCCAGCAGTCCGCAGGGGAGCAATCAGCCCCAGCATTTT.

The chain is built from TRBV29-1 and TRBJ1-2; D is uncertain. The V gene's germline CDR1 is SQVTM and CDR2 ANQGSEA. CDR3 length: 12 residues. Trimming took 5 bases from V and 6 from J, leaving 13 bases between them. The CDR3 DNA reads TGCAGCGTTCCGTTTTCACAGAATGGCTACACCTTC. This encodes CSVPFSQNGYTF. The full variable domain, its missing parts supplied by reference TRBV29-1 and TRBJ1-2, is SAVISQKPSRDICQRGTSLTIQCQVDSQVTMMFWYRQQPGQSLTLIATANQGSEATYESGFVIDKFPISRPNLTFSTLTVSNMSPEDSSIYLCSVPFSQNGYTFGSGTRLTVV.

This clone has only a few counts. The V and J genes are TRBV4-1 and TRBJ1-1; no reliable D call. CDR1 and CDR2 from the germline V gene are MGHRA and YSYEKL. Deletions cut 0 bases from V and 1 base from J, with 9 bases between. CDR3 size: 15 residues. DNA for the CDR3: TGCGCCAGCAGCCAAGATGGTGCGGCGAACACTGAAGCTTTCTTT. This codes for CASSQDGAANTEAFF.

This clone was found a few times. This chain links TRBV28 with TRBJ1-4; 7 positions agree with TRBD1. CDR3 length equals 10 residues. CDR1 is MDHEN and CDR2 is SYDVKM in the germline V gene. Germline trimming cut 6 bases from V and 15 bases from J; bases unmatched to any gene: 4. The CDR3 region has the DNA TGTGCCAGCAGCAGGGGGACAGTGTTTTTT. This gives the protein CASSRGTVFF. Full variable domain (rest looked up from reference TRBV28 and TRBJ1-4): DVKVTQSSRYLVKRTGEKVFLECVQDMDHENMFWYRQDPGLGLRLIYFSYDVKMKEKGDIPEGYSVSREKKERFSLILESASTNQTSMYLCASSRGTVFFGSGTQLSVL.

This clone was seen more than once but under ten times. The V call is TRBV9, the J call TRBJ1-3; D is uncertain. CDR1 and CDR2 from the germline V gene are SGDLS and YYNGEE. V lost 3 bases to trimming and J lost 7 bases, with 8 bases between them. This CDR3 is 12 amino acids long. CDR3 amino acids: CASSARGNTIYF. CDR3 nucleotides: TGTGCCAGCAGCGCCCGCGGGAACACCATATATTTT.

This clone is a singleton in its sample. The chain carries TRBV5-1 and TRBJ1-2; D remains unclear. The CDR3 extends over 14 amino acids. Germline V gives CDR1 SGHRS, CDR2 YFSETQ. The ends were cut back, 4 bases at V and 2 bases at J, with 12 bases in the middle. DNA for the CDR3: TGCGCCAGCAGCGGAGAAACGCGGAACTATGGCTACACCTTC. Translated, it gives CASSGETRNYGYTF.

The chain employs TRBV14 and TRBJ2-4; 15 bases are a match to TRBD2. Germline assignment: CDR1 SGHDN and CDR2 FVKESK. The J segment lost 4 bases and the V segment lost 3 bases, leaving 10 bases of the junction unmatched. The length of the CDR3 is 19 residues. DNA for the CDR3: TGTGCCAGCAGCCAGGGACTAGCGGGAGGTGGAGAGTGGAAAAACATTCAGTACTTC. As protein: CASSQGLAGGGEWKNIQYF.

The J gene is TRBJ2-1, the V gene TRBV9; weak D call: TRBD1 (6 bases). Germline V gives CDR1 SGDLS, CDR2 YYNGEE. Trimming cost V 0 bases and J 9 bases, with 19 bases left between them. The CDR3 is made up of 16 amino acids. This CDR3 is CASSVDDRGGSGEQFF. The CDR3, as DNA: TGTGCCAGCAGCGTAGACGACCGAGGGGGAAGCGGTGAGCAGTTCTTC.

The CDR3 DNA reads as TGTGCCAGTAGTCCGGGGACAGGGTGGACCACCGGGGAGCTGTTTTTT. It specifies CASSPGTGWTTGELFF. The rearrangement joins TRBV19 to TRBJ2-2, with 9 bases matching TRBD1. This CDR3 contains 16 residues. V lost 5 bases, J lost 4 bases, and 8 bases stayed unmatched. Looked up from germline, CDR1 is LNHDA and CDR2 is SQIVND (reference sequence).

The genes are TRBV15 and TRBJ2-7; TRBD2 might be the D (6 bases). Germline V CDR1 and CDR2: LNHNV, YYDKDF (reference sequence). The ends were cut back, 0 bases at V and 5 bases at J, with 14 bases in the middle. This CDR3 has 15 residues. CDR3 in amino acids: CATSRDLLAVDEQYF. CDR3 sequence (DNA): TGTGCCACCAGCAGAGATCTACTAGCTGTTGACGAGCAGTACTTC. Looking up the rest from reference TRBV15 and TRBJ2-7 gives the full variable domain: DAMVIQNPRYQVTQFGKPVTLSCSQTLNHNVMYWYQQKSSQAPKLLFHYYDKDFNNEADTPDNFQSRRPNTSFCFLDIRSPGLGDTAMYLCATSRDLLAVDEQYFGPGTRLTVT.